The T cell receptor (beta chain) described here comes from a study of blood T cell repertoires in COVID-19. About the study: The cDNA or gDNA used as material had been derived from T cells, B-cell-depleted T cells, or PBMCs.

Across under 25 US areas, participants ranged in age from about 18 to 90 years. Participants' reported clinical history set cohort assignment. A COVID-19 case was met by exposed participants within 2 weeks before study entry. Measured with immunoSEQ multiplex PCR; TCRdb has only the in-frame clones, and not every one. The profile shows approximately 270,000 clones, roughly 90% of them singletons. V lost 1 base, J lost 7 bases, and 19 bases lay in between. Looked up from germline, CDR1 is SGHVS and CDR2 is FNYEAQ. The CDR3 is made up of 16 amino acids. The TCR sequence derives from a man between 35 and 55 years old who had been exposed to COVID-19. The chain employs TRBV7-6 and TRBJ1-2; tentatively, D is TRBD1 (6 bases). Sequencing was carried out using PBMCs or T cells enriched from blood (not recorded which). CDR3 in amino acids: CASSLGTAQELSGYTF. CDR3 sequence (DNA): TGTGCCAGCAGCTTAGGGACAGCCCAAGAGCTATCTGGCTACACCTTC.